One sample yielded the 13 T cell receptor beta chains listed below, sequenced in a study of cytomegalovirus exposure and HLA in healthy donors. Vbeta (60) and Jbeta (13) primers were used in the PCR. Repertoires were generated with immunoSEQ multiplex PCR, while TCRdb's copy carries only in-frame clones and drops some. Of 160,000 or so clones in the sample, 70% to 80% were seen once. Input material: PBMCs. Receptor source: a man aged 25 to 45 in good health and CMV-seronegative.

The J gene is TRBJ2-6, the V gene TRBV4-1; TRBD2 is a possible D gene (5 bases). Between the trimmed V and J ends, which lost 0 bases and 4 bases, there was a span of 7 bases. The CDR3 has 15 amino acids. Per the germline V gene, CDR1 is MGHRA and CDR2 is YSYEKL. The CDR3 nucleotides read TGCGCCAGCAGCCAAGATAGAGGGGGGGCCAACGTCCTGACTTTC. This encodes CASSQDRGGANVLTF.

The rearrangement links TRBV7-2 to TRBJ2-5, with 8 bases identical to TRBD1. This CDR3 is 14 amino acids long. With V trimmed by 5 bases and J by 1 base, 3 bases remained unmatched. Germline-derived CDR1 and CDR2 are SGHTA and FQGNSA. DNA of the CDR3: TGTGCCAGCAGCCAAGGACAGGGCCAAGAGACCCAGTACTTC. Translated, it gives CASSQGQGQETQYF.

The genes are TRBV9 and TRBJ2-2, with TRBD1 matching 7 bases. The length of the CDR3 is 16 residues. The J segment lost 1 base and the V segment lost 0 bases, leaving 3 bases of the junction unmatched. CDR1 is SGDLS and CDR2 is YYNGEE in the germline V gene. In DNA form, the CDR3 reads TGTGCCAGCAGCGTAGGCAGGGGGAGGAACACCGGGGAGCTGTTTTTT. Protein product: CASSVGRGRNTGELFF. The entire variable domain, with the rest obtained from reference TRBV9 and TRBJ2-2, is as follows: DSGVTQTPKHLITATGQRVTLRCSPRSGDLSVYWYQQSLDQGLQFLIQYYNGEERAKGNILERFSAQQFPDLHSELNLSSLELGDSALYFCASSVGRGRNTGELFFGEGSRLTVL.

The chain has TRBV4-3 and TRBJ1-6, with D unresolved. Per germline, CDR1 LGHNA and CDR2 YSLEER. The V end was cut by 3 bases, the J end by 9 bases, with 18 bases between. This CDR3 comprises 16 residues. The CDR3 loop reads CASSQEGWVGSSPLHF. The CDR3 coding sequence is TGCGCCAGCAGCCAGGAGGGATGGGTGGGAAGTTCACCCCTCCACTTT.

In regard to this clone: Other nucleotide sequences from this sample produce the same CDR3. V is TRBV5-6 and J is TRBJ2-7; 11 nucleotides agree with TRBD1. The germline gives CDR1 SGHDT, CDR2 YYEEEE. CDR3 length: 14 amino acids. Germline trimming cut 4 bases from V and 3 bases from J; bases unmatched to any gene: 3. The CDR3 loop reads CASSPGTGGYEQYF. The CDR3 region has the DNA TGTGCCAGCAGCCCAGGGACAGGGGGCTACGAGCAGTACTTC.

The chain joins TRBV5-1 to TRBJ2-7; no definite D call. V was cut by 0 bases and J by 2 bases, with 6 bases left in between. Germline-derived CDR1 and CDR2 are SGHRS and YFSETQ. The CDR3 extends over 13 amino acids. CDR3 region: CASSLVGTYEQYF. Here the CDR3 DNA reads TGCGCCAGCAGCTTGGTCGGTACCTACGAGCAGTACTTC.

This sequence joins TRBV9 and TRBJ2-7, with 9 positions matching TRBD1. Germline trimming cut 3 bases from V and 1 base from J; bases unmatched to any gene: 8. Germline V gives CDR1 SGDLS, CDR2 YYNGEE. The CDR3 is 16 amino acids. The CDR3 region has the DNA TGTGCCAGCAGCGAAAGACAGGGGGATGCGTCCTACGAGCAGTACTTC. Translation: CASSERQGDASYEQYF.

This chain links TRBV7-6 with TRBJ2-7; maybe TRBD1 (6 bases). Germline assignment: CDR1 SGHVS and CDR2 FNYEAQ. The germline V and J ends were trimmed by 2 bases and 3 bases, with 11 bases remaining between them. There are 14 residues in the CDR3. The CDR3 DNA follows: TGTGCCAGCAGCTTAAGGGACACTAACTACGAGCAGTACTTC. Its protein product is CASSLRDTNYEQYF. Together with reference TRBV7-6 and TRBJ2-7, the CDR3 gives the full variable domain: GAGVSQSPRYKVTKRGQDVALRCDPISGHVSLYWYRQALGQGPEFLTYFNYEAQQDKSGLPNDRFSAERPEGSISTLTIQRTEQRDSAMYRCASSLRDTNYEQYFGPGTRLTVT.

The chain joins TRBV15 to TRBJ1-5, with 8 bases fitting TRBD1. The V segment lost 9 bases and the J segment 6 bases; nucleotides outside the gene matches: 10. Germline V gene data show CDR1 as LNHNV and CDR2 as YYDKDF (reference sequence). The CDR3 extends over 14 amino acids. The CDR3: CATSGDRLVQPQHF. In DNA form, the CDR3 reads TGTGCCACAAGTGGGGACAGGTTGGTTCAGCCCCAGCATTTT.

The CDR3 sequence is CASSYSDRASQPQHF. The DNA for the CDR3 is TGTGCCAGCAGTTACTCGGACAGGGCTAGTCAGCCCCAGCATTTT. The V and J genes are TRBV6-6 and TRBJ1-5; 8 positions agree with TRBD1. V dropped 0 bases and J dropped 6; count of bases not matched to a gene: 4. CDR1 is MNHNY and CDR2 is SVGAGI in the germline V gene (reference sequence). The CDR3 contains 15 residues.

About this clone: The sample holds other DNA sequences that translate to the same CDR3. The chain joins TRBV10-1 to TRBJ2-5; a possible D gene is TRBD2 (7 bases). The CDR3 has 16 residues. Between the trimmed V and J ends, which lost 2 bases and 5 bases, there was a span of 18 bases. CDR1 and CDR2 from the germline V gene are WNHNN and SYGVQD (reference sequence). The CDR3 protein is CASSEERGGVVETQYF. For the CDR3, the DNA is TGCGCCAGCAGTGAGGAGAGGGGGGGCGTAGTGGAGACCCAGTACTTC.

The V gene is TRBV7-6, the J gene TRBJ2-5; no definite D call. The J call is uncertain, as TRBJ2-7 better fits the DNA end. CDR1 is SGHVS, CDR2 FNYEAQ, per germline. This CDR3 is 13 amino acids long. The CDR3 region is CASSLGLEYEQYF. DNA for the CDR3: TGTGCCAGCAGCTTAGGCCTAGAGTACGAGCAGTACTTC.

This chain's CDR3 is CSAQDRGLDYEQYF. CDR3 in DNA: TGCAGCGCCCAAGACAGGGGGCTGGACTACGAGCAGTACTTC. The chain is built from TRBV29-1 and TRBJ2-7; TRBD1 matches at 10 bases. Germline loops: CDR1 SQVTM, CDR2 ANQGSEA. This CDR3 has 14 amino acids. J gave up 3 bases and V 7 bases, and 9 bases lay outside the gene matches.